Listed here is a single TCR beta chain. This sample stems from a study of blood T cell repertoires in COVID-19. Study in general: Researchers got acute and convalescent COVID-19 samples from the United States, Italy and Spain. PBMCs, B-cell-depleted T cells, or T cells were the source of the cDNA or gDNA that made up the material.

The authors' processing: Estimated nucleated cell counts came from reference gene primer amplification. TCRdb's table, derived via immunoSEQ multiplex PCR, lists solely in-frame clones and lacks some. That table gives V, J and clone size, and the DNA gave D and trimming. The sample has about 100,000 clones; about 84% are singletons. The germline V gene encodes CDR1 SGHVS and CDR2 FQNEAQ. Trimming took 0 bases from V and 3 from J; bases not matched to a gene: 11. This CDR3 is built from 19 residues. The chain combines TRBV7-8 with TRBJ2-1, with 10 nucleotides matching TRBD2. Sequenced: peripheral blood. The source of this sequence is a human donor in a cohort sampled during active COVID-19. The CDR3: CASSLARSSGRFFYNEQFF. The CDR3, as DNA: TGTGCCAGCAGCTTAGCGCGGAGTAGCGGGAGGTTTTTCTACAATGAGCAGTTCTTC.